At least ten counts were recorded for the clone carrying this TCR beta chain. Germline values: CDR1 SEHNR, CDR2 FQNEAQ (reference sequence). Deletions cut 6 bases from V and 1 base from J, with 10 bases between. This CDR3 spans 13 amino acids. Amplified TCR beta CDR3 regions were obtained using RNA transcripts as template. In the first round, RT-PCR was carried out with HTBI primers, and a multiplex PCR formed the second round. TCRdb independently ran MiXCR on the multiplex PCR reads; one entry per CDR3 protein. The data show 600,000 to 700,000 distinct CDR3 sequences, about 41% seen once. The data originate from a study of Graves' ophthalmopathy and Graves' hyperthyroidism.

Source material: peripheral blood. The TCR originated in an adult man with Graves' ophthalmopathy. The genes are TRBV7-9 and TRBJ2-7; tentative D call: TRBD2 (5 bases). The CDR3 loop reads CASRKWESYEQYF. CDR3 DNA: TGTGCCAGCAGAAAATGGGAGTCCTACGAGCAGTACTTC.